The clone carrying this TCR beta chain was seen ten or more times. What it binds is not known. Amplification of TCR beta CDR3 regions was performed using RNA transcripts as template. The HTBI primer set served for first-round RT-PCR of the TCR CDR3. One entry per CDR3 protein, called by TCRdb with MiXCR from the multiplex PCR reads. The table includes around 350,000 distinct CDR3 sequences, about a fifth detected once. This record belongs to a study of T cells in Graves' hyperthyroidism and ophthalmopathy. Overall study: Peripheral blood samples were taken at initial diagnosis, prior to any treatment.

Study observations and caveats: Most clonotypes expanded in thyroid above 0.001 were likewise present in blood.

Newly diagnosed hyperthyroidism patients aged 18 to 65 years had disease lasting under 2 months. Germline V gene sequence: CDR1 MNHEY, CDR2 SVGAGI. The CDR3 spans 14 residues. Trimming shortened V by 6 bases and J by 5 bases, and 16 bases separated the two germline ends. The receptor was isolated from a woman between 18 and 29 years old with Graves' hyperthyroidism. The sequenced material came from blood. The chain joins TRBV6-5 to TRBJ1-2; D is ambiguous. The chain's CDR3 is CASRTQGGIYGYTF. As DNA, the CDR3 is TGTGCCAGCAGGACTCAAGGCGGAATTTATGGCTACACCTTC.